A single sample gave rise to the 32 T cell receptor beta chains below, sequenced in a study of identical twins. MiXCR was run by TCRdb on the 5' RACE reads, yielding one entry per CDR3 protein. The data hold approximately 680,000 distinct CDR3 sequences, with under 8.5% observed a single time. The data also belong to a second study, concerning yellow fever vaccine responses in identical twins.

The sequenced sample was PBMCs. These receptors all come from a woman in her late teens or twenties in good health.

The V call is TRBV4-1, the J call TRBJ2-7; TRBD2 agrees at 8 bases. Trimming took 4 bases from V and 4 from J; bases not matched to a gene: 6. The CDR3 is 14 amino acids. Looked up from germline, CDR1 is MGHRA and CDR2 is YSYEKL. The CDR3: CASSPTRGAYEQYV. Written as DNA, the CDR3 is TGCGCCAGCAGCCCTACGCGGGGGGCTTACGAGCAGTACGTC.

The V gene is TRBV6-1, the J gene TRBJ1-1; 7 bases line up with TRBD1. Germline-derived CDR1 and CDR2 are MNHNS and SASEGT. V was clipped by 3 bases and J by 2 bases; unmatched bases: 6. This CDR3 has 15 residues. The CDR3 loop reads CASSDPTGKNTEAFF. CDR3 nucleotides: TGTGCCAGCAGTGACCCGACAGGGAAAAACACTGAAGCTTTCTTT.

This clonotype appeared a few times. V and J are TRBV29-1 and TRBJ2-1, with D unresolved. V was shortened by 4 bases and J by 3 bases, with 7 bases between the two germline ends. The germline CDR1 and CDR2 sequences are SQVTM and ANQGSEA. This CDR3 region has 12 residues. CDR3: CSVARNYNEQFF. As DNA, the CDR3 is TGCAGCGTTGCCAGAAACTACAATGAGCAGTTCTTC.

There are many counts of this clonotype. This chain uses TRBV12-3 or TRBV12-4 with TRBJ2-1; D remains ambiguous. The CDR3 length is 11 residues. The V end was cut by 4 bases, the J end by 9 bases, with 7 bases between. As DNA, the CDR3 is TGTGCCAGCAGTTCTAGTACTGAGCAGTTCTTC. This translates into CASSSSTEQFF.

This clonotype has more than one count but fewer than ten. The CDR3 nucleotides read TGTGCCACCAGTAGCCCACCGGACTCAGCCTACGAGCAGTACTTC. Protein sequence: CATSSPPDSAYEQYF. The chain recombines TRBV24-1 with TRBJ2-7; TRBD2 might be the D (5 bases). Germline V lookup: CDR1 KGHDR, CDR2 SFDVKD. This CDR3 comprises 15 residues. V lost 6 bases and J lost 2, with 16 bases in between.

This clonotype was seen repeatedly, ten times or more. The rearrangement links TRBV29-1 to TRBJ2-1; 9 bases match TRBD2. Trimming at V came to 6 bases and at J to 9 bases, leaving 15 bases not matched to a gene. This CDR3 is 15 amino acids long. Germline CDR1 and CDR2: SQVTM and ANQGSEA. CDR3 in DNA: TGCAGCGTCTCCCTTGATCTAGCGGGGTGGAGTGAGCAGTTCTTC. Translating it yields CSVSLDLAGWSEQFF.

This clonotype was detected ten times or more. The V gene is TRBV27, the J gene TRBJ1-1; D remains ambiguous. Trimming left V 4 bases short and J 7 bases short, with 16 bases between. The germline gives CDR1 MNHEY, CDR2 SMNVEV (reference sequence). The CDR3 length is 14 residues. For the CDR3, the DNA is TGTGCCAGCAGTTCGGTGAGGGTTGGGAGTGAAGCTTTCTTT. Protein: CASSSVRVGSEAFF.

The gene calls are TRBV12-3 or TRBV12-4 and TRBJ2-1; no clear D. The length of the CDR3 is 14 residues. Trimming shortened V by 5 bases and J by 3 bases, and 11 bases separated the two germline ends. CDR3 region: CASSQTNDYNEQFF. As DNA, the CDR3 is TGTGCCAGCAGTCAAACCAACGACTACAATGAGCAGTTCTTC.

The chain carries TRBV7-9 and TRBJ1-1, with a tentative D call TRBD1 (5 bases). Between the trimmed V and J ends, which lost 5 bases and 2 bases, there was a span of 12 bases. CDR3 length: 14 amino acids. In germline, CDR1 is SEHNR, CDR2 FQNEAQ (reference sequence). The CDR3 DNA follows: TGTGCCAGCAGCCCCGACAGATTCAACACTGAAGCTTTCTTT. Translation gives CASSPDRFNTEAFF.

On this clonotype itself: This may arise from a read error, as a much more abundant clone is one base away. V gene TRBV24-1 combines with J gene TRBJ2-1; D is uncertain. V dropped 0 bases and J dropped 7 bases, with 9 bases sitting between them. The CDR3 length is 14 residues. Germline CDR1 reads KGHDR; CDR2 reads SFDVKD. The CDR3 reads CATSDLRWENEQFF. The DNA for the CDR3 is TGTGCCACCAGTGATTTGCGCTGGGAAAATGAGCAGTTCTTC.

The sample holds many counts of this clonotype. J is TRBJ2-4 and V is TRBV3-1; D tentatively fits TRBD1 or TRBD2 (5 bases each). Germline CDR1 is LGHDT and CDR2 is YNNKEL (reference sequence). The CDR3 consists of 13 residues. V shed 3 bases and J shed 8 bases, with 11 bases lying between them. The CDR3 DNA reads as TGTGCCAGCAGCCAGAGGGGTATCGACATTCAGTACTTC. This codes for CASSQRGIDIQYF.

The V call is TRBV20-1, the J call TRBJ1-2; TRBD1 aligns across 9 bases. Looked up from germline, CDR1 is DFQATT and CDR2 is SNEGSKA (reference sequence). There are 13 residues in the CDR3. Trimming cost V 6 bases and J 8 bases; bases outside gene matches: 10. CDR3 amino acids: CSAHSGTGHGYTF. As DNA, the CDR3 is TGCAGTGCCCATAGCGGGACAGGGCACGGCTACACCTTC.

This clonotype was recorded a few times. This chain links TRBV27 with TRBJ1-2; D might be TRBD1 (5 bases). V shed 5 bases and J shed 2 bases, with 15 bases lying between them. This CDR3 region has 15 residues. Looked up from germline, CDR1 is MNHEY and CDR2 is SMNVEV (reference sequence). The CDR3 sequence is CASSRTGLLNYGYTF. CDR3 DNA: TGTGCCAGCAGTCGTACGGGACTCCTGAACTATGGCTACACCTTC.

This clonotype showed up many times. The CDR3 DNA follows: TGTGCCAGCAGCTATTCAGTGAACACCGGGGAGCTGTTTTTT. Translation: CASSYSVNTGELFF. The rearrangement links TRBV12-3 or TRBV12-4 to TRBJ2-2; D is unclear. The germline V and J ends were trimmed by 6 bases and 1 base, with 9 bases remaining between them. This CDR3 contains 14 residues.

The CDR3 loop reads CASSINRDSSYEQYF. In nucleotides, the CDR3 is TGTGCCAGTAGCATAAACCGGGACTCATCCTACGAGCAGTACTTC. The chain joins TRBV19 to TRBJ2-7; D may be TRBD2 (6 bases). V lost 6 bases and J lost 1, with 16 bases in between. The CDR3 totals 15 residues. The germline CDR1 and CDR2 sequences are LNHDA and SQIVND (reference sequence).

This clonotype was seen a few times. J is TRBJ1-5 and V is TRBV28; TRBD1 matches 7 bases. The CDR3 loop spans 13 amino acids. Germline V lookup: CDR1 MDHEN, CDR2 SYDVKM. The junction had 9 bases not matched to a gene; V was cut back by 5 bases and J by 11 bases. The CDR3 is CASSPGQPGAQHF. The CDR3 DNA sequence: TGTGCCAGCAGTCCGGGACAGCCGGGAGCCCAGCATTTT.

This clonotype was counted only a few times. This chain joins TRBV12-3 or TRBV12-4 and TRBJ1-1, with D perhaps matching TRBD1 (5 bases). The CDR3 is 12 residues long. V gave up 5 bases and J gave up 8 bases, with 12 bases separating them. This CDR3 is CASSPTAGEAFF. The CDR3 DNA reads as TGTGCCAGCAGTCCGACGGCAGGGGAAGCTTTCTTT.

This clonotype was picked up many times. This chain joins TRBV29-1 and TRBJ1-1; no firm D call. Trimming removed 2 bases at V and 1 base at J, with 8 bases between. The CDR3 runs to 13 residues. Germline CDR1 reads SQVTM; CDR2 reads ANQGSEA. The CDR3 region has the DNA TGCAGCGTTGAATGGCAGACGAACACTGAAGCTTTCTTT. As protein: CSVEWQTNTEAFF.

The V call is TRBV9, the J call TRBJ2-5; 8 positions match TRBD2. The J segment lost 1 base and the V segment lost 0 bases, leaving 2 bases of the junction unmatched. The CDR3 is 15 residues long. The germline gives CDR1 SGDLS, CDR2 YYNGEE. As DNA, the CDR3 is TGTGCCAGCAGCGTAGATACTAGCGGCCAAGAGACCCAGTACTTC. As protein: CASSVDTSGQETQYF.

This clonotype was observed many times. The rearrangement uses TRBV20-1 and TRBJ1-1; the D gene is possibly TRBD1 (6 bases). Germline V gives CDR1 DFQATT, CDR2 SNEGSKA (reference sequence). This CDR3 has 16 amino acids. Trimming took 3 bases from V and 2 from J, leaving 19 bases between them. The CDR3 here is CSARSQRGNSNTEAFF. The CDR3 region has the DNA TGCAGTGCTAGGTCGCAAAGGGGGAACTCCAACACTGAAGCTTTCTTT.

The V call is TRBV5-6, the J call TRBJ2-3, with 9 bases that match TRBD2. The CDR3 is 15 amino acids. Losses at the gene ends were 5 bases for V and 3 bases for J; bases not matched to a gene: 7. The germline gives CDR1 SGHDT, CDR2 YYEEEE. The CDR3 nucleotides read TGTGCCAGCAGGATGAGACTAGCGGAGACAGATACGCAGTATTTT. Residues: CASRMRLAETDTQYF.

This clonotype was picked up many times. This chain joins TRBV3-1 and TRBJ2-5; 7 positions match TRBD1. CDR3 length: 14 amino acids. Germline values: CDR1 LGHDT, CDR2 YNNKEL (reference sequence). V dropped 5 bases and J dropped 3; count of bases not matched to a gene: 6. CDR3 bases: TGTGCCAGCAGCACCCGACAGGGTGAAGAGACCCAGTACTTC. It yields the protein CASSTRQGEETQYF.

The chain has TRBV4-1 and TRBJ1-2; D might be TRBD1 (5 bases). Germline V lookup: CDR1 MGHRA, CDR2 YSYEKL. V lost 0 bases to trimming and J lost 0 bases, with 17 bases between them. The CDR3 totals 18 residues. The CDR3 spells CASSQDGLARGANYGYTF. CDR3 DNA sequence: TGCGCCAGCAGCCAAGATGGCCTTGCGAGGGGAGCTAACTATGGCTACACCTTC.

CDR3 in amino acids: CASSIRDSNTGELFF. The CDR3 nucleotides read TGTGCCAGCAGCATCCGGGACAGTAACACCGGGGAGCTGTTTTTT. The chain has TRBV5-5 and TRBJ2-2, with 7 bases aligning to TRBD1. Germline-derived CDR1 and CDR2 are SGHKS and YYEKEE (reference sequence). The CDR3 runs 15 residues. Trimming removed 4 bases from V and 2 bases from J; junction bases left unmatched: 5.

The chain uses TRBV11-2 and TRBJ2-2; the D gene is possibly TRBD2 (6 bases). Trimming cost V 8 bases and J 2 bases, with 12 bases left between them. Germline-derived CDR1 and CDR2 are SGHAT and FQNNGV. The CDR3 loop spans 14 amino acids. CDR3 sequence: CASSRGFNTGELFF. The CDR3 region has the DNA TGTGCCAGCTCCCGGGGGTTTAACACCGGGGAGCTGTTTTTT.

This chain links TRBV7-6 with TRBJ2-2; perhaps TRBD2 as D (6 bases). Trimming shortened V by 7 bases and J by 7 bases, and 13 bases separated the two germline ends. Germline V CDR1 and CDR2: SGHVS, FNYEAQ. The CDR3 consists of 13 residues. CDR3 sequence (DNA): TGTGCCAGCACCAACGTCGGGGGCGGGGAGCTGTTTTTT. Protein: CASTNVGGGELFF.

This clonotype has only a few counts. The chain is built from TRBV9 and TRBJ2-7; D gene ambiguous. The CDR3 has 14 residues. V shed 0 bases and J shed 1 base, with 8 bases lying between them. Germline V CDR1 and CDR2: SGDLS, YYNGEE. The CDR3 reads CASSVDLGSYEQYF. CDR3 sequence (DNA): TGTGCCAGCAGCGTAGATCTGGGGTCCTACGAGCAGTACTTC.

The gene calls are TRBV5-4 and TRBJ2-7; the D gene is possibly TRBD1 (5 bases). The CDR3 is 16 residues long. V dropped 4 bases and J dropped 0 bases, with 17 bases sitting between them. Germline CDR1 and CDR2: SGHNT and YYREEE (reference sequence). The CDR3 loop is CASSVGLDGSSYEQYV. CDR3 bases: TGTGCCAGCAGCGTGGGGCTGGACGGAAGCTCCTACGAGCAGTACGTC.

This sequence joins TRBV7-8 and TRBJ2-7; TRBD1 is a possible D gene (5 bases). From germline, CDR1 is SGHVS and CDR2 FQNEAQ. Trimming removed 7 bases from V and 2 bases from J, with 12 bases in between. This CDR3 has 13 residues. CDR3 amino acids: CASTNDRAYEQYF. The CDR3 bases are TGTGCCAGCACCAACGACAGAGCCTACGAGCAGTACTTC.

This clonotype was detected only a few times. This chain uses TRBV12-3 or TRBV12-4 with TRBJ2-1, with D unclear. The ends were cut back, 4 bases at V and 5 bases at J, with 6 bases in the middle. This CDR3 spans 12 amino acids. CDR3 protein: CASSSLNNEQFF. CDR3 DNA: TGTGCCAGCAGTTCCCTTAACAATGAGCAGTTCTTC.

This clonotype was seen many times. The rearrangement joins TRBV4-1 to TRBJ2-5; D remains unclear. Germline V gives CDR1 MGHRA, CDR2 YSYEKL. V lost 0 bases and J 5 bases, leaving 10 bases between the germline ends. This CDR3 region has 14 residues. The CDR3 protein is CASSQDSGGETQYF. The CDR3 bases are TGCGCCAGCAGCCAAGATTCCGGTGGGGAGACCCAGTACTTC.

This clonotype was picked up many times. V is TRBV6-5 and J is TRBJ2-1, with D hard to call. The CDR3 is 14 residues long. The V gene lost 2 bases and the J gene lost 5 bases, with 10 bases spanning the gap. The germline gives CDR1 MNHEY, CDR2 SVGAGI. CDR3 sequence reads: CASSYVGRNNEQFF. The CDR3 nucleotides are TGTGCCAGCAGTTACGTCGGACGAAACAATGAGCAGTTCTTC.